The source of this T cell receptor (beta chain) is a study of T-cell memory formation after mild COVID-19. From 5'RACE with constant-segment primers came TCR alpha and TCR beta cDNA libraries that carried sample barcodes and UMIs. TCRdb used MiXCR to reprocess the 5' RACE reads, holding one entry per CDR3 protein. The data contain fewer than 450,000 distinct CDR3 sequences, about 24% of them singletons. A note on this clonotype: The antigen remains unidentified.

Broader study findings: Balance between CD4 and CD8 was seen in clones contracting day 15 to 85, and a CD4+ lean was seen in later expanders. In pre-infection memory, a portion of responding clones appeared, which suggested that cross-reactive memory joined.

The TCR comes from an adult woman who had mild COVID-19 (a few samples of this study predate the infection). Cell type and time point are not known. Sequenced input: PBMCs or a T cell subset sorted from them (not recorded which).

CDR3 bases: TGTGCCAGCAGCTTAGACTGGATGATGGATTCACCCCTCCACTTT. It codes for CASSLDWMMDSPLHF. The rearrangement uses TRBV7-9 and TRBJ1-6; D is ambiguous. Germline V gene sequence: CDR1 SEHNR, CDR2 FQNEAQ (reference sequence). The CDR3 loop spans 15 amino acids. Trimming shortened V by 1 base and J by 8 bases, and 12 bases separated the two germline ends.